The entry that follows covers one T cell receptor (beta chain) sequence. TCRdb's copy holds only in-frame clones and misses some; the assay was immunoSEQ multiplex PCR. The sample contains about 270,000 clones, roughly 90% of which appear only once. With V trimmed by 5 bases and J by 7 bases, 8 bases remained unmatched. There are 14 residues in the CDR3. CDR1 and CDR2 (germline): MNHEY, SMNVEV (reference sequence). A PCR-confirmed or clinician-diagnosed COVID-19 case had contacted exposed participants within 2 weeks of entry. The entry originates in a study of blood T cell repertoires in COVID-19. Sequences were obtained from PBMCs or T cells enriched from blood (not recorded which). J is TRBJ1-2 and V is TRBV27; 9 positions agree with TRBD1. This clonotype was sampled from a middle-aged man who had been exposed to COVID-19. Here the CDR3 DNA reads TGTGCCAGCAGTCCCGGACAGGGGATGGGTGGCTACACCTTC. This encodes CASSPGQGMGGYTF.